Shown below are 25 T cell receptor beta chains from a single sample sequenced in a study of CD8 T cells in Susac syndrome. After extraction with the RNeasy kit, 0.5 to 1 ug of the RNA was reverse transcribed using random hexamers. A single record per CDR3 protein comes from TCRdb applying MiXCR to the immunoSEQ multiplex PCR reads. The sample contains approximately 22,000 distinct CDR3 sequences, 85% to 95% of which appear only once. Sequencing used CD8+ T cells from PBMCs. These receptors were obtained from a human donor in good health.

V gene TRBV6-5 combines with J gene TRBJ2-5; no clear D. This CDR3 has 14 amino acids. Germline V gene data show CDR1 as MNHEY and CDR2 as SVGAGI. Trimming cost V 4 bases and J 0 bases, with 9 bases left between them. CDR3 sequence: CASSSVPNQETQYF. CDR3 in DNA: TGTGCCAGCAGTTCGGTACCTAACCAAGAGACCCAGTACTTC.

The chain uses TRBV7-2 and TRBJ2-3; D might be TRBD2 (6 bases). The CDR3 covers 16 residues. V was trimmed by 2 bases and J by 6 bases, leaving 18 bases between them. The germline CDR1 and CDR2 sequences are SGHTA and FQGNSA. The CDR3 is CASSLFPSALRDTQYF. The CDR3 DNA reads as TGTGCCAGCAGCTTATTCCCTAGCGCCCTTCGGGATACGCAGTATTTT.

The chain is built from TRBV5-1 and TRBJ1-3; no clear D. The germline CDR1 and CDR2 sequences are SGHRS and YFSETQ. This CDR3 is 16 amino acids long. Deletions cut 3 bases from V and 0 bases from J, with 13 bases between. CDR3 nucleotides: TGCGCCAGCAGCTCGACCCTAAGGAACTCTGGAAACACCATATATTTT. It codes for CASSSTLRNSGNTIYF.

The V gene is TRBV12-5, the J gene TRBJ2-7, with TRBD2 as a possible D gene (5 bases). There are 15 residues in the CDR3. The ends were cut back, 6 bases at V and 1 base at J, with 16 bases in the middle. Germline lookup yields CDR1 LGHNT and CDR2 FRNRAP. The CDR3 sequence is CASGPRERPSYEQYF. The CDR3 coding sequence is TGTGCTAGTGGACCGAGGGAAAGGCCTTCCTACGAGCAGTACTTC.

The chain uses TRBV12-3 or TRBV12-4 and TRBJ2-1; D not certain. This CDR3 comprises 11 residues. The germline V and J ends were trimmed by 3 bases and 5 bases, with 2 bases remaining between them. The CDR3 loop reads CASSFDNEQFF. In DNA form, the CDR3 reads TGTGCCAGCAGTTTTGACAATGAGCAGTTCTTC.

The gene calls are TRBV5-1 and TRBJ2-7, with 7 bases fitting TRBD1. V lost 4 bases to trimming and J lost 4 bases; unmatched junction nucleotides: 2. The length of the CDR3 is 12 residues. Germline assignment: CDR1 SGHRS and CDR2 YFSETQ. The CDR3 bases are TGCGCCAGCAGCCCGGACAGGTACGAGCAGTACTTC. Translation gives CASSPDRYEQYF.

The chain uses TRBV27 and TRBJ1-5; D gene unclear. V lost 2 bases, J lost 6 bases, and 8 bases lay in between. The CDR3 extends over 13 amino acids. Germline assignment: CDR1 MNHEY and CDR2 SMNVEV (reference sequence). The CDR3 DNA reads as TGTGCCAGCAGTTTAATGAGCGGTCAGCCCCAGCATTTT. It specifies CASSLMSGQPQHF.

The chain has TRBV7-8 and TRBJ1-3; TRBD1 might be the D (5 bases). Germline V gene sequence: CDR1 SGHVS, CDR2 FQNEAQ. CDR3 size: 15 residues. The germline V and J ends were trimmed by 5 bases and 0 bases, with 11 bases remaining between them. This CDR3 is CASSIRTPSGNTIYF. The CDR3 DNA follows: TGTGCCAGCAGCATAAGGACACCCTCTGGAAACACCATATATTTT.

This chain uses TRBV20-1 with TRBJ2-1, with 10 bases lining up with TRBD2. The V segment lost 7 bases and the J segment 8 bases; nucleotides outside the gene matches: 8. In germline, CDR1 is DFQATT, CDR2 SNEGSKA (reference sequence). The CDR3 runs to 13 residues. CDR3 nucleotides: TGCAGTGTCCCGGGACTAGCGAGGCATGAGCAGTTCTTC. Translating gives CSVPGLARHEQFF.

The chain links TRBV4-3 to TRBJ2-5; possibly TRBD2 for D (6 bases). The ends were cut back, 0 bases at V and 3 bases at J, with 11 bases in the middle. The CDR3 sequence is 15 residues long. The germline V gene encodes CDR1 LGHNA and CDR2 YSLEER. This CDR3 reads CASSQEVTGEETQYF. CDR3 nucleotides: TGCGCCAGCAGCCAAGAAGTCACGGGGGAAGAGACCCAGTACTTC.

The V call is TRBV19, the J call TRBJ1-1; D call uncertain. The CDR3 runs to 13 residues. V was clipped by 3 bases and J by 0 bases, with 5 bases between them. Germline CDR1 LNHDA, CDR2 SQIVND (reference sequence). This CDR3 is CASSISLNTEAFF. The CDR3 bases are TGTGCCAGTAGTATTTCCTTGAACACTGAAGCTTTCTTT. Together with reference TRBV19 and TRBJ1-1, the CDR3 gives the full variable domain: DGGITQSPKYLFRKEGQNVTLSCEQNLNHDAMYWYRQDPGQGLRLIYYSQIVNDFQKGDIAEGYSVSREKKESFPLTVTSAQKNPTAFYLCASSISLNTEAFFGQGTRLTVV.

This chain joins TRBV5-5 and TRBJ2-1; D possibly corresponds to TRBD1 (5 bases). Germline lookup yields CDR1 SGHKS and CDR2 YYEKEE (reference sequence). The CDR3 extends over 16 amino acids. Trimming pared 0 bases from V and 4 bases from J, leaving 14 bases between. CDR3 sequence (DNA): TGTGCCAGCAGCTTGGCAGCACAGGCCGCTTACAATGAGCAGTTCTTC. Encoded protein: CASSLAAQAAYNEQFF.

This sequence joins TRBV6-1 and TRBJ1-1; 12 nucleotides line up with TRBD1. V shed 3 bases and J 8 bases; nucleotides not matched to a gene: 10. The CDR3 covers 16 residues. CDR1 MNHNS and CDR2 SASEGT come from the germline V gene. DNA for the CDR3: TGTGCCAGCAGTGACCCCCCAGGGACAGGGGGCATCGAAGCTTTCTTT. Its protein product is CASSDPPGTGGIEAFF.

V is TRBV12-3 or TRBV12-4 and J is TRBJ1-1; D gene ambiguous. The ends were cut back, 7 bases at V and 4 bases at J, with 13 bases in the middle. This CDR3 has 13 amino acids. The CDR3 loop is CASTLGQVTEAFF. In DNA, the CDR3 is TGTGCCAGCACCTTAGGTCAAGTCACTGAAGCTTTCTTT.

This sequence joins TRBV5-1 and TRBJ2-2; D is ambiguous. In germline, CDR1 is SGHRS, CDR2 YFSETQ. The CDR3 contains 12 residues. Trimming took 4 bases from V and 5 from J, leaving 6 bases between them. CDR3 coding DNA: TGCGCCAGCAGCGCCTTGACCGGGGAGCTGTTTTTT. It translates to CASSALTGELFF.

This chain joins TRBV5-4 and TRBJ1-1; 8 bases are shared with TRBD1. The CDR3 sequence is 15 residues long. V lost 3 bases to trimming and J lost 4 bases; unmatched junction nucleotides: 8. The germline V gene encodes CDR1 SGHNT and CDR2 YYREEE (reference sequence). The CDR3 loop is CASSSGNRGGTEAFF. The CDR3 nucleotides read TGTGCCAGCAGCTCAGGGAACAGGGGGGGCACTGAAGCTTTCTTT.

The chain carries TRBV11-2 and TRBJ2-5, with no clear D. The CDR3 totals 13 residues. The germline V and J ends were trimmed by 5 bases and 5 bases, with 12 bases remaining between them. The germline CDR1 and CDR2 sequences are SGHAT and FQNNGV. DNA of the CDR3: TGTGCCAGCAGCAGGGTGAGGTGGGAGACCCAGTACTTC. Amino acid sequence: CASSRVRWETQYF. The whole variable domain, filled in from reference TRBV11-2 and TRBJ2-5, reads EAGVAQSPRYKIIEKRQSVAFWCNPISGHATLYWYQQILGQGPKLLIQFQNNGVVDDSQLPKDRFSAERLKGVDSTLKIQPAKLEDSAVYLCASSRVRWETQYFGPGTRLLVL.

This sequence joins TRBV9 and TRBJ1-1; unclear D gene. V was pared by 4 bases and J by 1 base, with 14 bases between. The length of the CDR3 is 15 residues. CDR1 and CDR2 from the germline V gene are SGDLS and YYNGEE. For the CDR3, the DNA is TGTGCCAGCAGCCTAGGACCCCTGTCGAACACTGAAGCTTTCTTT. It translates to CASSLGPLSNTEAFF.

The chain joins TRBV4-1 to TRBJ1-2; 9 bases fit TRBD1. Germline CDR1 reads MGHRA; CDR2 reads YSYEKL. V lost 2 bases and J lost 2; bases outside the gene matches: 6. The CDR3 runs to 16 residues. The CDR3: CASSQLGQGFNYGYTF. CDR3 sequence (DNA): TGCGCCAGCAGCCAATTGGGACAGGGTTTCAACTATGGCTACACCTTC.

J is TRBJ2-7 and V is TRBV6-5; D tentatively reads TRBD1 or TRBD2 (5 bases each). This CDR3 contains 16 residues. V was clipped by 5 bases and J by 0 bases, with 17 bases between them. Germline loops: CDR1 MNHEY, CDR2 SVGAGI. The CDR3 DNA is TGTGCCAGCAGTCACTGGCAGGGACGAAGCTCCTACGAGCAGTACTTC. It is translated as CASSHWQGRSSYEQYF.

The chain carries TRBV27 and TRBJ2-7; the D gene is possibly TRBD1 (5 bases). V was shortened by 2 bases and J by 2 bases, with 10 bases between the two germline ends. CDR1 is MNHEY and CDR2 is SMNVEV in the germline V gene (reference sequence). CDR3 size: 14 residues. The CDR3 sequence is CASSLGQGTYEQYF. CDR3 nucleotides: TGTGCCAGCAGTTTAGGGCAGGGCACCTACGAGCAGTACTTC.

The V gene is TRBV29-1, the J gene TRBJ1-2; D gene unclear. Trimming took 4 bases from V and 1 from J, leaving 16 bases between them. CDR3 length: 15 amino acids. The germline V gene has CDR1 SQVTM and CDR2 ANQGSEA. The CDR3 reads CSVVPVQTNNYGYTF. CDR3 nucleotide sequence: TGCAGCGTTGTTCCGGTTCAGACAAATAACTATGGCTACACCTTC.

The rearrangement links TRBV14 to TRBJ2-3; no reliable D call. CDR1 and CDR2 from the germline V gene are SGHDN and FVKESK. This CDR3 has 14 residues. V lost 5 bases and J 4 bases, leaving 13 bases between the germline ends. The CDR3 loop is CASSLLNRADTQYF. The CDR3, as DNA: TGTGCCAGCAGCTTATTAAATCGCGCAGATACGCAGTATTTT.

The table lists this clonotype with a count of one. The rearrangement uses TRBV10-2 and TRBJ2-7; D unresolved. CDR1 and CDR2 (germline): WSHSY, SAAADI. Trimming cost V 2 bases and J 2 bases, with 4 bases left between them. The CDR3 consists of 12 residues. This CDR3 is CASSETTYEQYF. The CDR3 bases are TGCGCCAGCAGTGAGACAACCTACGAGCAGTACTTC.

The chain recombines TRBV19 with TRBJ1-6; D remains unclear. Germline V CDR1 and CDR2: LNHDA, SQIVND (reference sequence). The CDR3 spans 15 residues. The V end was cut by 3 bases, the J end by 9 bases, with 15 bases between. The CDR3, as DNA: TGTGCCAGTAGTATGTCGATGACCCCAGGTTCACCCCTCCACTTT. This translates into CASSMSMTPGSPLHF.